Below, 15 T cell receptor beta chains from the same sample are listed, as sequenced in a study of T cell responses to AZD1222 COVID-19 vaccine (TCRdb year 2021). The sample's time point label, in plain terms: baseline before first vaccination. Library creation used the immunoSEQ multiplex PCR assay. TCRdb took this table from immuneACCESS and kept in-frame rearrangements with V and J called. Such tables lack part of the clones; where checked against another copy, unresolved V genes explain under half of the gap, and the rest is unexplained. This sample holds more than 100,000 clones; approximately 90% were observed only once. The ten top clones hold approximately 1.4% of the sample. The sequencing used peripheral blood, collected on day 0 of AZD1222 vaccination. These receptors were obtained from an adult in good health.

The chain uses TRBV11-2 and TRBJ1-2; D uncertain. Trimming removed 5 bases at V and 6 bases at J, with 13 bases between. Germline loops: CDR1 SGHAT, CDR2 FQNNGV. This CDR3 region has 13 residues. The CDR3 loop reads CASSPVIGDGYTF. CDR3 DNA: TGTGCCAGCAGCCCTGTTATTGGGGATGGCTACACCTTC.

The chain employs TRBV6-5 and TRBJ2-3, with TRBD1 matching 7 bases. The junction had 9 bases not matched to a gene; V was cut back by 7 bases and J by 5 bases. The germline CDR1 and CDR2 sequences are MNHEY and SVGAGI. CDR3 size: 14 residues. CDR3 DNA sequence: TGTGCCAGCACCAGGACCCCAGGGGGAGATACGCAGTATTTT. It is translated as CASTRTPGGDTQYF.

The chain links TRBV27 to TRBJ1-1, with 7 positions matching TRBD1. Germline values: CDR1 MNHEY, CDR2 SMNVEV (reference sequence). The trim removed 3 bases at V and 5 bases at J, leaving 9 bases unmatched. This CDR3 spans 15 amino acids. CDR3 amino acids: CASSLTGQLRTEAFF. The DNA for the CDR3 is TGTGCCAGCAGTTTGACAGGGCAATTGAGGACTGAAGCTTTCTTT.

The chain couples TRBV28 to TRBJ2-2; 7 nucleotides align to TRBD1. Unmatched junction bases numbered 9, after V lost 8 bases and J lost 0 bases. The CDR3 contains 16 residues. Germline CDR1 and CDR2: MDHEN and SYDVKM. The CDR3: CASLDRPNSNTGELFF. The CDR3 nucleotides read TGTGCCAGCCTGGACAGGCCCAATTCGAACACCGGGGAGCTGTTTTTT.

This chain links TRBV6-5 with TRBJ2-2; D uncertain. Trimming took 2 bases from V and 3 from J, leaving 7 bases between them. Germline lookup yields CDR1 MNHEY and CDR2 SVGAGI. The CDR3 totals 14 residues. The CDR3 loop is CASSYGVYTGELFF. The CDR3 nucleotides read TGTGCCAGCAGTTACGGGGTGTACACCGGGGAGCTGTTTTTT.

The chain carries TRBV5-1 and TRBJ1-1; D possibly corresponds to TRBD1 (5 bases). Trimming took off 4 bases at V and 5 bases at J, with 15 bases between the two ends. The CDR3 runs to 14 residues. Germline V gene data show CDR1 as SGHRS and CDR2 as YFSETQ. CDR3 nucleotides: TGCGCCAGCAGCCCCGGGGACGGGTGGACTGAAGCTTTCTTT. Amino acid sequence: CASSPGDGWTEAFF.

The rearrangement links TRBV20-1 to TRBJ2-1, with no clear D. Per germline, CDR1 DFQATT and CDR2 SNEGSKA (reference sequence). The CDR3 has 11 amino acids. Trimming pared 5 bases from V and 7 bases from J, leaving 9 bases between. The CDR3 coding sequence is TGCAGTGCTCCAGTAGGGAATGAGCAGTTCTTC. Encoded protein: CSAPVGNEQFF.

The J gene is TRBJ1-5, the V gene TRBV2, with D possibly TRBD1 on 5 matching bases. CDR3 length: 14 residues. V gave up 3 bases and J gave up 3 bases, with 9 bases separating them. In germline, CDR1 is SNHLY, CDR2 FYNNEI. CDR3 nucleotides: TGTGCCAGCAGTGAGGACACCATCAATCAGCCCCAGCATTTT. Translating it yields CASSEDTINQPQHF. Combining the CDR3 with reference TRBV2 and TRBJ1-5 gives the whole variable domain EPEVTQTPSHQVTQMGQEVILRCVPISNHLYFYWYRQILGQKVEFLVSFYNNEISEKSEIFDDQFSVERPDGSNFTLKIRSTKLEDSAMYFCASSEDTINQPQHFGDGTRLSIL.

The chain carries TRBV18 and TRBJ1-2; D is ambiguous. CDR1 and CDR2 (germline): KGHSH, LQKENI. The CDR3 contains 13 residues. The V end lost 2 bases, the J end lost 8 bases, and 12 bases lay between the germline ends. CDR3 DNA: TGTGCCAGCTCACCATTGGAGTACGAAGGCTACACCTTC. It translates to CASSPLEYEGYTF.

The chain combines TRBV2 with TRBJ2-1, with 9 bases fitting TRBD1. The CDR3 sequence is 14 residues long. Trimming removed 7 bases from V and 7 bases from J; junction bases left unmatched: 8. Germline CDR1 SNHLY, CDR2 FYNNEI. CDR3 sequence: CASNPDRGWNEQFF. As DNA, the CDR3 is TGTGCCAGCAACCCTGACAGGGGGTGGAATGAGCAGTTCTTC.

The chain links TRBV2 to TRBJ1-1; D uncertain. V gave up 3 bases and J gave up 6 bases, with 11 bases separating them. The CDR3 length is 13 residues. Germline CDR1 reads SNHLY; CDR2 reads FYNNEI. CDR3 bases: TGTGCCAGCAGTGAGAGCAGGAGCTCTGAAGCTTTCTTT. Amino acids: CASSESRSSEAFF.

V usage is TRBV5-1 and J usage is TRBJ2-1; D not certain. Germline-derived CDR1 and CDR2 are SGHRS and YFSETQ. This CDR3 spans 15 amino acids. V dropped 2 bases and J dropped 5 bases, with 14 bases sitting between them. The CDR3 DNA is TGCGCCAGCAGCTTCCTACCAGCGTATCACAATGAGCAGTTCTTC. Protein sequence: CASSFLPAYHNEQFF.

This clone occurred a few times. The chain uses TRBV7-6 and TRBJ2-7, with 11 bases fitting TRBD1. Germline assignment: CDR1 SGHVS and CDR2 FNYEAQ. The CDR3 loop spans 16 amino acids. V shed 5 bases and J 1 base; nucleotides not matched to a gene: 7. For the CDR3, the DNA is TGTGCCAGCAGCCCCATGGGACAGGGGGTATCCTACGAGCAGTACTTC. Amino acid sequence: CASSPMGQGVSYEQYF. Full variable domain (missing parts from reference TRBV7-6 and TRBJ2-7): GAGVSQSPRYKVTKRGQDVALRCDPISGHVSLYWYRQALGQGPEFLTYFNYEAQQDKSGLPNDRFSAERPEGSISTLTIQRTEQRDSAMYRCASSPMGQGVSYEQYFGPGTRLTVT.

The genes are TRBV6-5 and TRBJ1-1, with 9 bases aligning to TRBD1. The CDR3 is 13 residues long. Germline trimming cut 8 bases from V and 4 bases from J; bases unmatched to any gene: 5. CDR1 MNHEY and CDR2 SVGAGI come from the germline V gene. The CDR3 DNA reads TGTGCCAGCCATATGACAGGGGGCACTGAAGCTTTCTTT. Its translation is CASHMTGGTEAFF.

In this sample, this clone turned up a few times. This chain links TRBV28 with TRBJ1-6; a weak D match, TRBD1 (6 bases). Trimming took 7 bases from V and 6 from J, leaving 22 bases between them. The CDR3 runs to 17 residues. Germline V gene lookup returns CDR1 MDHEN and CDR2 SYDVKM. CDR3 in amino acids: CASTFPSSGTLNSPLHF. The CDR3 DNA reads as TGTGCCAGCACCTTTCCAAGTTCCGGGACACTTAATTCACCCCTCCACTTT.